Below, 18 T cell receptor beta chains from the same sample are listed, as sequenced in a study of T and B cells in COVID-19 patients. Each TRB amplification used roughly 220-550 ng of genomic DNA from blood. TRB rearrangements were amplified by multiplex PCR with BIOMED2 TRB-A/B primers. TCRdb itself ran the multiplex PCR reads through MiXCR, one entry per CDR3 protein. Of several thousand distinct CDR3 sequences listed, roughly a quarter are singletons. What was sequenced was blood. Every receptor here comes from a human donor with active COVID-19. The donor label of this sample is uncertain.

This clonotype is classed as medium-sized (0.01 to 0.1%). The chain is built from TRBV30 and TRBJ2-1, with no clear D. The CDR3 runs to 11 residues. The germline V and J ends were trimmed by 1 base and 5 bases, with 3 bases remaining between them. Germline lookup yields CDR1 GTSNPN and CDR2 SVGIG (reference sequence). CDR3 in amino acids: CAWSANNEQFF. The CDR3 DNA reads as TGTGCCTGGAGTGCCAACAATGAGCAGTTCTTC.

In its sample, this clonotype ranks as medium-sized. The chain uses TRBV5-4 and TRBJ2-3; 14 bases are shared with TRBD2. This CDR3 contains 16 residues. J was trimmed by 7 bases and V by 3 bases; bases with no gene match: 7. Germline lookup yields CDR1 SGHNT and CDR2 YYREEE (reference sequence). Here the CDR3 reads CASSSGGTSGSNTQYF. CDR3 bases: TGTGCCAGCAGCTCGGGTGGGACTAGCGGGAGTAATACGCAGTATTTT.

This clonotype is classed as medium-sized. The chain carries TRBV5-4 and TRBJ2-3; no firm D call. The V and J ends lost 2 bases and 14 bases respectively, with 15 bases between them. The CDR3 has 12 amino acids. CDR1 SGHNT and CDR2 YYREEE come from the germline V gene (reference sequence). In DNA, the CDR3 is TGTGCCAGCAGCTTATCATTGGGGAAGACGTATTTT. Translation gives CASSLSLGKTYF.

The chain couples TRBV12-3 or TRBV12-4 to TRBJ2-7; 11 bases are shared with TRBD2. The CDR3 has 17 amino acids. V shed 0 bases and J 3 bases; nucleotides not matched to a gene: 7. The CDR3 DNA follows: TGTGCCAGCAGTTTAGCCCCCGGCCTAGCGGGGGGCTACGAGCAGTACTTC. Its translation is CASSLAPGLAGGYEQYF.

This clonotype turned up a few times. The chain recombines TRBV18 with TRBJ2-3, with 8 bases that match TRBD1. The CDR3 runs 16 residues. The germline gives CDR1 KGHSH, CDR2 LQKENI. V dropped 4 bases and J dropped 2; count of bases not matched to a gene: 8. CDR3 DNA sequence: TGTGCCAGCTCACGCTTAGGGGACAGGACCACAGATACGCAGTATTTT. Protein product: CASSRLGDRTTDTQYF.

This chain joins TRBV19 and TRBJ2-2; the match to TRBD2 covers 8 bases. The CDR3 contains 15 residues. J was trimmed by 5 bases and V by 7 bases; bases with no gene match: 9. The germline V gene has CDR1 LNHDA and CDR2 SQIVND (reference sequence). The CDR3, as DNA: TGTGCCAGTACCCATCTAGGCGGGAGGACCGGGGAGCTGTTTTTT. This sequence encodes CASTHLGGRTGELFF. Looking up the rest from reference TRBV19 and TRBJ2-2 gives the full variable domain: DGGITQSPKYLFRKEGQNVTLSCEQNLNHDAMYWYRQDPGQGLRLIYYSQIVNDFQKGDIAEGYSVSREKKESFPLTVTSAQKNPTAFYLCASTHLGGRTGELFFGEGSRLTVL.

This clonotype was detected a few times. The CDR3 nucleotides are TGTGCCAGCTCACCCATAAGATTTTCCATGAACACTGAAGCTTTCTTT. It translates to CASSPIRFSMNTEAFF. The chain uses TRBV18 and TRBJ1-1; no clear D gene. The V end was cut by 3 bases, the J end by 0 bases, with 14 bases between. There are 16 residues in the CDR3. Per germline, CDR1 KGHSH and CDR2 LQKENI.

This clonotype was detected a few times. The genes are TRBV5-4 and TRBJ2-1; D may be TRBD1 or TRBD2 (6 bases each). In germline, CDR1 is SGHNT, CDR2 YYREEE (reference sequence). Trimming removed 0 bases from V and 9 bases from J, with 10 bases in between. The CDR3 spans 13 residues. The DNA of the CDR3 is TGTGCCAGCAGCTTGGATTGGGGGGCTGAGCAGTTCTTC. Translating gives CASSLDWGAEQFF.

The genes are TRBV6-5 and TRBJ2-1; D may correspond to TRBD1 or TRBD2 (5 bases each). Trimming took off 6 bases at V and 2 bases at J, with 17 bases between the two ends. CDR1 is MNHEY and CDR2 is SVGAGI in the germline V gene. This CDR3 spans 16 amino acids. DNA for the CDR3: TGTGCCAGCAGCGCTACCGGGACCGCAGCCTACAATGAGCAGTTCTTC. It encodes CASSATGTAAYNEQFF.

This chain connects TRBV19 to TRBJ1-1, with no clear D. The V end was cut by 5 bases, the J end by 1 base, with 11 bases between. This CDR3 has 14 residues. Germline V CDR1 and CDR2: LNHDA, SQIVND (reference sequence). The CDR3: CASSPQARNTEAFF. CDR3 in DNA: TGTGCCAGTAGTCCCCAGGCCAGGAACACTGAAGCTTTCTTT.

The rearrangement uses TRBV9 and TRBJ2-6; 11 nucleotides line up with TRBD1. The CDR3 contains 18 residues. With 3 bases clipped from V and 0 bases from J, the junction kept 5 bases outside the gene matches. Germline V lookup: CDR1 SGDLS, CDR2 YYNGEE. CDR3 region: CASSGRTGGYSGANVLTF. CDR3 sequence (DNA): TGTGCCAGCAGCGGCCGGACAGGGGGCTACTCTGGGGCCAACGTCCTGACTTTC.

The table lists this clonotype with a few counts. The chain is built from TRBV12-3 or TRBV12-4 and TRBJ2-7; 10 nucleotides match TRBD1. V was pared by 8 bases and J by 5 bases, with 9 bases of the junction left unmatched. The CDR3 contains 14 residues. The DNA of the CDR3 is TGTGCCAGCGGCGAAAGACAGGGGGCGGACGAGCAGTACTTC. It encodes CASGERQGADEQYF.

This clonotype is deemed medium-sized. The chain links TRBV11-1 to TRBJ1-1; 12 nucleotides match TRBD1. Germline CDR1 and CDR2: SGHAT and FQDESV (reference sequence). The CDR3 has 15 amino acids. The junction had 4 bases not matched to a gene; V was cut back by 7 bases and J by 1 base. CDR3 sequence (DNA): TGTGCCAGCAAAGGGACAGGGGGCCCGAACACTGAAGCTTTCTTT. Translated, it gives CASKGTGGPNTEAFF.

This clonotype occurred a few times. This chain links TRBV15 with TRBJ1-1; 7 bases map to TRBD1. The V and J ends lost 1 base and 10 bases, in that order; junction bases with no gene match: 3. The CDR3 spans 12 residues. Germline loops: CDR1 LNHNV, CDR2 YYDKDF (reference sequence). The CDR3 DNA reads TGTGCCACCAGCAGAGCCGAGGGGGCAGCTTTCTTT. It yields the protein CATSRAEGAAFF.

By share of the sample, this clonotype is medium-sized (0.01 to 0.1%). This CDR3 reads CAWRGTTSVNEQFF. The DNA of the CDR3 is TGTGCCTGGAGGGGAACGACTAGCGTCAATGAGCAGTTCTTC. The chain uses TRBV30 and TRBJ2-1; 8 bases line up with TRBD2. CDR1 is GTSNPN and CDR2 is SVGIG in the germline V gene (reference sequence). The CDR3 contains 14 residues. Trimming cost V 3 bases and J 6 bases; bases outside gene matches: 7.

This chain joins TRBV4-3 and TRBJ1-4; D unclear. The CDR3 sequence is 13 residues long. The germline V gene encodes CDR1 LGHNA and CDR2 YSLEER. The ends were cut back, 2 bases at V and 8 bases at J, with 9 bases in the middle. CDR3 coding DNA: TGCGCCAGCAGCCAACTCATAGGCGAAAAACTGTTTTTT. Encoded protein: CASSQLIGEKLFF.

Relative to its sample, this clonotype is medium-sized. The V and J genes are TRBV6-2 or TRBV6-3 and TRBJ1-6; 8 bases are a match to TRBD1. Germline loops: CDR1 MNHEY, CDR2 SVGEGT. The CDR3 is 15 residues long. Trimming cost V 6 bases and J 8 bases; bases outside gene matches: 9. CDR3 in DNA: TGTGCCAGCAGCCCAGACAGGGGAGGGTATTCACCCCTCCACTTT. It translates to CASSPDRGGYSPLHF.

This clonotype is medium-sized (0.01 to 0.1%) in the sample. This chain links TRBV6-6 with TRBJ1-1, with D unclear. The CDR3 is made up of 12 amino acids. Germline V gene data show CDR1 as MNHNY and CDR2 as SVGAGI (reference sequence). Trimming took off 6 bases at V and 6 bases at J, with 11 bases between the two ends. In nucleotides, the CDR3 is TGTGCCAGCAGCCAACCCACGTCTGAAGCTTTCTTT. Translated: CASSQPTSEAFF.